The 30 T cell receptor beta chains reported below all come from one sample, sequenced in a study of siplizumab effects on memory and regulatory T cells. The repertoire was sequenced with immunoSEQ multiplex PCR; TCRdb's copy has only in-frame clones and lacks some. The sample consists of about 91,000 clones, 90% to 95% of them appearing once. Specimen: CD8+ T cells sorted from blood. All receptors come from a human donor in good health.

The J gene is TRBJ2-7, the V gene TRBV30; tentatively, D is TRBD2 (6 bases). This CDR3 region has 14 residues. Germline V gene sequence: CDR1 GTSNPN, CDR2 SVGIG (reference sequence). V lost 0 bases, J lost 2 bases, and 11 bases lay in between. The chain's CDR3 is CAWSVGTGTYEQYF. The CDR3 DNA is TGTGCCTGGAGTGTCGGGACTGGGACCTACGAGCAGTACTTC.

V and J are TRBV5-8 and TRBJ2-7, with a possible D match to TRBD2 (5 bases). Germline V gene sequence: CDR1 SGHTS, CDR2 YDEGEE. The CDR3 is 16 residues long. Trimming pared 1 base from V and 2 bases from J, leaving 16 bases between. The CDR3 loop is CASSLQVGVIPYEQYF. CDR3 bases: TGTGCCAGCAGCTTGCAGGTGGGAGTTATCCCCTACGAGCAGTACTTC.

This chain links TRBV14 with TRBJ2-6; D is undetermined. The ends were cut back, 1 base at V and 0 bases at J, with 10 bases in the middle. This CDR3 is 17 amino acids long. Looked up from germline, CDR1 is SGHDN and CDR2 is FVKESK. The CDR3 reads CASSQGMQYSGANVLTF. In DNA form, the CDR3 reads TGTGCCAGCAGCCAAGGCATGCAGTACTCTGGGGCCAACGTCCTGACTTTC.

The chain joins TRBV9 to TRBJ1-2; 7 bases are shared with TRBD1. V lost 3 bases, J lost 1 base, and 21 bases stayed unmatched. The CDR3 runs to 20 residues. Germline CDR1 SGDLS, CDR2 YYNGEE. In nucleotides, the CDR3 is TGTGCCAGCAGCGCCCAATCAGGGGACAGACCACTCGGATTTAACTATGGCTACACCTTC. Amino acid sequence: CASSAQSGDRPLGFNYGYTF.

The chain has TRBV5-6 and TRBJ1-1; possible D gene TRBD1, 6 bases. Per the germline V gene, CDR1 is SGHDT and CDR2 is YYEEEE. The CDR3 loop spans 14 amino acids. Trimming left V 4 bases short and J 1 base short, with 11 bases between. The CDR3, as DNA: TGTGCCAGCAGCCAAGTAGGGGGGAACACTGAAGCTTTCTTT. Amino acids: CASSQVGGNTEAFF.

The chain couples TRBV29-1 to TRBJ1-3; D might be TRBD1 (6 bases). The CDR3 sequence is 14 residues long. Germline values: CDR1 SQVTM, CDR2 ANQGSEA. V gave up 5 bases and J gave up 0 bases, with 11 bases separating them. The DNA of the CDR3 is TGCAGCGTTTTTACAGGGTCCTCTGGAAACACCATATATTTT. Its protein is CSVFTGSSGNTIYF.

In its sample, this clone was seen once. This sequence joins TRBV4-1 and TRBJ2-3; unclear D gene. V lost 1 base to trimming and J lost 4 bases, with 3 bases between them. CDR1 is MGHRA, CDR2 YSYEKL, per germline. The length of the CDR3 is 12 residues. The CDR3 loop reads CASSQVSDTQYF. CDR3 nucleotides: TGCGCCAGCAGCCAAGTTTCAGATACGCAGTATTTT.

This sequence joins TRBV27 and TRBJ1-1; D is possibly TRBD1 (5 bases). This CDR3 has 17 amino acids. V lost 6 bases to trimming and J lost 0 bases, with 20 bases between them. CDR1 MNHEY and CDR2 SMNVEV come from the germline V gene (reference sequence). The CDR3 nucleotides are TGTGCCAGCAGCCGGCTACCAGGGCGATCGATGAACACTGAAGCTTTCTTT. Amino acids: CASSRLPGRSMNTEAFF.

V gene TRBV5-4 combines with J gene TRBJ2-5; D may be TRBD2 (6 bases). Germline V gives CDR1 SGHNT, CDR2 YYREEE (reference sequence). V was pared by 0 bases and J by 4 bases, with 16 bases between. This CDR3 contains 16 residues. The CDR3 bases are TGTGCCAGCAGCTTGGCCGGGACTCCGACGGGAGAGACCCAGTACTTC. Its translation: CASSLAGTPTGETQYF.

A single count supports this clone. The chain recombines TRBV5-1 with TRBJ2-1; 10 bases fit TRBD1. CDR1 is SGHRS, CDR2 YFSETQ, per germline. With V trimmed by 4 bases and J by 5 bases, 15 bases remained unmatched. This CDR3 region has 18 residues. This chain's CDR3 is CASSPVPGQGKVDNEQFF. As DNA, the CDR3 is TGCGCCAGCAGCCCCGTCCCGGGACAGGGGAAAGTCGACAATGAGCAGTTCTTC.

J is TRBJ2-7 and V is TRBV5-5; D is undetermined. CDR1 is SGHKS, CDR2 YYEKEE, per germline (reference sequence). V lost 0 bases, J lost 6 bases, and 7 bases lay in between. CDR3 length: 12 amino acids. DNA of the CDR3: TGTGCCAGCAGCTTGGGTGGTTTCGAGCAGTACTTC. This codes for CASSLGGFEQYF. Looking up the rest from reference TRBV5-5 and TRBJ2-7 gives the full variable domain: DAGVTQSPTHLIKTRGQQVTLRCSPISGHKSVSWYQQVLGQGPQFIFQYYEKEERGRGNFPDRFSARQFPNYSSELNVNALLLGDSALYLCASSLGGFEQYFGPGTRLTVT.

The chain employs TRBV7-3 and TRBJ2-2; 7 nucleotides match TRBD1. The CDR3 sequence is 16 residues long. CDR1 SGHTA and CDR2 FQGTGA come from the germline V gene. V shed 5 bases and J 0 bases; nucleotides not matched to a gene: 6. CDR3 sequence: CASSPRDRANTGELFF. CDR3 nucleotides: TGTGCCAGCAGCCCTCGGGACAGAGCGAACACCGGGGAGCTGTTTTTT.

The chain is built from TRBV5-4 and TRBJ2-1; 7 nucleotides agree with TRBD1. CDR3 length: 16 residues. The V segment lost 0 bases and the J segment 3 bases; nucleotides outside the gene matches: 6. Germline values: CDR1 SGHNT, CDR2 YYREEE (reference sequence). The CDR3 region has the DNA TGTGCCAGCAGCTTGGTAGCGACAGGGAACTACAATGAGCAGTTCTTC. Amino acid sequence: CASSLVATGNYNEQFF. Together with reference TRBV5-4 and TRBJ2-1, the CDR3 gives the full variable domain: ETGVTQSPTHLIKTRGQQVTLRCSSQSGHNTVSWYQQALGQGPQFIFQYYREEENGRGNFPPRFSGLQFPNYSSELNVNALELDDSALYLCASSLVATGNYNEQFFGPGTRLTVL.

This chain connects TRBV4-1 to TRBJ2-7; D is tentatively TRBD1 or TRBD2 (5 bases each). V was pared by 2 bases and J by 3 bases, with 11 bases between. Germline loops: CDR1 MGHRA, CDR2 YSYEKL. There are 14 residues in the CDR3. CDR3 bases: TGCGCCAGCAGCCAAAGGGACGGCGGCTACGAGCAGTACTTC. Translated, it gives CASSQRDGGYEQYF.

This chain uses TRBV21-1 with TRBJ2-5; the table's D call of TRBD2 was not tested on the DNA. TRBV21-1 is noted as a pseudogene. This CDR3 is 15 amino acids long. The CDR3, as DNA: TGTGCCAGCAGCAAAGGGGGGACTTCCCAAGAGACCCAGTACTTC. Protein product: CASSKGGTSQETQYF.

This clone was observed once. This CDR3 is CASSDLGGRSEQFF. DNA of the CDR3: TGTGCCAGCAGTGACTTGGGGGGGCGGAGTGAGCAGTTCTTC. The chain links TRBV6-4 to TRBJ2-1; D possibly corresponds to TRBD2 (7 bases). CDR3 length: 14 amino acids. Germline V gives CDR1 MRHNA, CDR2 SNTAGT. V lost 1 base and J lost 9, with 13 bases in between.

The rearrangement links TRBV5-1 to TRBJ1-4, with D perhaps TRBD1 (5 bases). Trimming shortened V by 0 bases and J by 7 bases, and 13 bases separated the two germline ends. CDR3 length equals 15 residues. Germline V gives CDR1 SGHRS, CDR2 YFSETQ. Written as DNA, the CDR3 is TGCGCCAGCAGCTTGGTTGGCGGGGGAAGTGAAAAACTGTTTTTT. Amino acid sequence: CASSLVGGGSEKLFF.

V usage is TRBV15 and J usage is TRBJ2-1, with 7 bases aligning to TRBD2. Germline lookup yields CDR1 LNHNV and CDR2 YYDKDF (reference sequence). V lost 0 bases to trimming and J lost 3 bases; unmatched junction nucleotides: 11. The CDR3 is made up of 18 amino acids. The CDR3: CATSRDSGRGYNYNEQFF. CDR3 DNA: TGTGCCACCAGCAGAGATTCGGGGCGGGGGTATAACTACAATGAGCAGTTCTTC.

The chain is built from TRBV9 and TRBJ1-2, with 9 bases lining up with TRBD1. With 3 bases clipped from V and 2 bases from J, the junction kept 8 bases outside the gene matches. The CDR3 has 16 amino acids. Germline V gene lookup returns CDR1 SGDLS and CDR2 YYNGEE. The CDR3 DNA sequence: TGTGCCAGCAGCGACCCCTCGGGACAGGGCAACTATGGCTACACCTTC. Protein sequence: CASSDPSGQGNYGYTF.

This clone was found a few times. This sequence joins TRBV9 and TRBJ1-1, with D hard to call. V was trimmed by 1 base and J by 0 bases, leaving 4 bases between them. Germline CDR1 is SGDLS and CDR2 is YYNGEE. The CDR3 spans 13 residues. CDR3 coding DNA: TGTGCCAGCAGCGTATTCCTGAACACTGAAGCTTTCTTT. It yields the protein CASSVFLNTEAFF.

V usage is TRBV6-5 and J usage is TRBJ2-1; no reliable D call. Germline CDR1 MNHEY, CDR2 SVGAGI. Trimming left V 4 bases short and J 7 bases short, with 5 bases between. The CDR3 totals 11 residues. The CDR3 sequence: CASSFLNEQFF. The CDR3 DNA follows: TGTGCCAGCAGTTTTTTGAATGAGCAGTTCTTC.

V is TRBV19 and J is TRBJ2-7, with D perhaps matching TRBD1 (5 bases). Germline values: CDR1 LNHDA, CDR2 SQIVND (reference sequence). CDR3 length: 13 amino acids. Trimming removed 2 bases from V and 5 bases from J, with 10 bases in between. The CDR3 region is CASSIFGRDEQYF. CDR3 sequence (DNA): TGTGCCAGTAGTATATTCGGCAGGGACGAGCAGTACTTC.

V usage is TRBV25-1 and J usage is TRBJ2-2; the match to TRBD1 covers 8 bases. J gave up 6 bases and V 4 bases, and 7 bases lay outside the gene matches. The CDR3 length is 15 residues. Germline V CDR1 and CDR2: MGHDK, SYGVNS. The CDR3 loop reads CASSVGRGLSGELFF. The CDR3 nucleotides read TGTGCCAGCAGTGTGGGCAGGGGGCTATCCGGGGAGCTGTTTTTT.

The chain joins TRBV14 to TRBJ2-3; 9 nucleotides align to TRBD1. Unmatched junction bases numbered 5, after V lost 1 base and J lost 6 bases. In germline, CDR1 is SGHDN, CDR2 FVKESK. This CDR3 contains 15 residues. The chain's CDR3 is CASSQAGQGYDTQYF. The CDR3 DNA is TGTGCCAGCAGCCAAGCGGGACAGGGTTATGATACGCAGTATTTT.

J is TRBJ2-7 and V is TRBV11-3; D possibly corresponds to TRBD2 (6 bases). Germline CDR1 reads SGHNT; CDR2 reads YENEEA. Trimming took off 3 bases at V and 4 bases at J, with 13 bases between the two ends. The length of the CDR3 is 14 residues. CDR3 nucleotides: TGTGCCAGCAGCTTCGGCGGGATCCGGTACGAGCAGTACTTC. It encodes CASSFGGIRYEQYF. The variable domain in full, with the rest retrieved from reference TRBV11-3 and TRBJ2-7, is EAGVVQSPRYKIIEKKQPVAFWCNPISGHNTLYWYLQNLGQGPELLIRYENEEAVDDSQLPKDRFSAERLKGVDSTLKIQPAELGDSAVYLCASSFGGIRYEQYFGPGTRLTVT.

This sequence joins TRBV13 and TRBJ2-1; D unclear. The CDR3 loop spans 13 amino acids. The germline V gene has CDR1 PRHDT and CDR2 FYEKMQ (reference sequence). Deletions cut 4 bases from V and 5 bases from J, with 9 bases between. The CDR3 loop is CASSSQTNNEQFF. The CDR3 coding sequence is TGTGCCAGCAGCTCACAAACCAACAATGAGCAGTTCTTC.

This clone was seen more than once but under ten times. The chain has TRBV30 and TRBJ1-1, with D uncertain. The germline V and J ends were trimmed by 0 bases and 3 bases, with 5 bases remaining between them. The CDR3 runs to 12 residues. Germline V gene lookup returns CDR1 GTSNPN and CDR2 SVGIG (reference sequence). The CDR3 nucleotides are TGTGCCTGGAGTGTAATGTACACTGAAGCTTTCTTT. It encodes CAWSVMYTEAFF.

This sequence joins TRBV7-9 and TRBJ2-2, with 7 bases that match TRBD1. J lost 6 bases, V lost 5 bases, and 9 bases had no gene match. Germline V gene sequence: CDR1 SEHNR, CDR2 FQNEAQ (reference sequence). The CDR3 has 15 amino acids. This chain's CDR3 is CASSVGQASAGELFF. For the CDR3, the DNA is TGTGCCAGCAGCGTAGGACAGGCGAGCGCCGGGGAGCTGTTTTTT.

V gene TRBV4-2 combines with J gene TRBJ2-5; tentative D call: TRBD2 (5 bases). The CDR3 runs 15 residues. V lost 0 bases and J 3 bases, leaving 11 bases between the germline ends. Germline assignment: CDR1 LGHNA and CDR2 YNFKEQ. The CDR3 DNA reads TGTGCCAGCAGCCAAGATATGGGAGCTGAAGAGACCCAGTACTTC. Its protein product is CASSQDMGAEETQYF.

V usage is TRBV21-1 and J usage is TRBJ1-4. TRBV21-1 is designated a pseudogene. There are 17 residues in the CDR3. This chain's CDR3 is CASSHEVEGLANEKLFF. The CDR3 DNA reads as TGTGCCAGCAGTCACGAGGTAGAGGGGCTAGCTAATGAAAAACTGTTTTTT.